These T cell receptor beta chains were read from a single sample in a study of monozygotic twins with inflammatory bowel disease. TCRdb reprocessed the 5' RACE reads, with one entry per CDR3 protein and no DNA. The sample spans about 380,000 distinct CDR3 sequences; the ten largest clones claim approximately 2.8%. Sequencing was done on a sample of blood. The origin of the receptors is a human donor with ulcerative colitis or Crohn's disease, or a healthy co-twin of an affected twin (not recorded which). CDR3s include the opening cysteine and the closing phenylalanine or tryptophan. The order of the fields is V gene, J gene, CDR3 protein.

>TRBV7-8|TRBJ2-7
CASSSLQVPSYEQYF
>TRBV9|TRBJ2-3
CASSPWTSGGAGTQYF
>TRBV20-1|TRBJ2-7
CSARGGRYEQYF
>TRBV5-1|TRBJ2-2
CASSLPQGPTGELFF
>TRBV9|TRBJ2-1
CASSELGYNEQFF
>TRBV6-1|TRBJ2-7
CASRQDRGGNEQYF
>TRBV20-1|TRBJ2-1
CSARGTSGDYNEQFF
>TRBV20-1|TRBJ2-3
CSAVPSWGGDTDTQYF
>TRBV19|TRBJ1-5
CASSPQGTNQPQHF
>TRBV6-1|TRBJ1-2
CASTPGQGADNGGYTF
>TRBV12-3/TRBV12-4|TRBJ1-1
CASSSPGPMNTEAFF
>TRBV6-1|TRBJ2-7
CASSEDVVGIPYEQYF
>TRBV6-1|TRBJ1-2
CASTSVQVYRDGWGDGYTF
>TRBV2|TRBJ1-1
CASSLSGIPPREVFF
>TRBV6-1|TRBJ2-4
CASKDRGTLAKNIQYF
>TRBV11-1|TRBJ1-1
CASSLPGTANTEAFF
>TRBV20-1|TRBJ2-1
CSARRGGEQFF
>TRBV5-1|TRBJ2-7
CASSGRTSSYEQYF
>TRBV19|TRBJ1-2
CASSTPADGNHGYTF
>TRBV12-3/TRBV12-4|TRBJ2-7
CASSLREDEQYF
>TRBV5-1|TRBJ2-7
CASSLQQGGYEQYF
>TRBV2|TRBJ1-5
CASRIEATRGPQHF
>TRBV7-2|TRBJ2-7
CASSARLATEQYF
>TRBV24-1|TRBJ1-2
CATSDSSGSGYGYTF
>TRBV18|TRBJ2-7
CASSPTAGTGANHEQYF
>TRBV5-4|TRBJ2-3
CASRPITGWGTDTQYF
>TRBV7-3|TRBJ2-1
CASSFTGLAGGHEIDEQFF
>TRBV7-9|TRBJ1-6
CASTEGAFSNSPLHF
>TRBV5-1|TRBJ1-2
CASSSGNGYTF
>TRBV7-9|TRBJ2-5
CASSWVQETQYF
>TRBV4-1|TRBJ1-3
CASSPMGARGGNTIYF
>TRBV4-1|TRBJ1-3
CASSQYGGNTIYF
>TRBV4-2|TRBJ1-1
CASSQDQSTGLRAFF
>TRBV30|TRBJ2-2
CAWSRRGRITGELFF
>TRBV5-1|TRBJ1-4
CASSVRTGQEEKLFF
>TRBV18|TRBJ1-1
CASSPRDRGQLNTEAFF
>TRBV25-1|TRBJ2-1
CASSESGLAGGIYNEQFF
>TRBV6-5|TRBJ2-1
CASSYSGTGMTSYNEQFF
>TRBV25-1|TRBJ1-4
CASSEFSSGQWNEKLFF
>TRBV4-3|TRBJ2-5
CASSRTLGYQETQYF
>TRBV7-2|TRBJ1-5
CASSLSPTGGGNQPQHF
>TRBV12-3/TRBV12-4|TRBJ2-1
CASSFLAGGVNEQFF
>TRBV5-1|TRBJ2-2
CASSQGQPTGELFF
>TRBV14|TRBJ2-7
CASSPFSGTEAYEQYF
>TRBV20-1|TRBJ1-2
CSARAPDRGQVYGYTF
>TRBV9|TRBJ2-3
CASSIPSGGPPRDTQYF
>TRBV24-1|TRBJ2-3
CATSGTGMTDTQYF
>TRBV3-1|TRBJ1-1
CASSPSQVPGRGTEAFF
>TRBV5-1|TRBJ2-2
CASESSGGTGELFF